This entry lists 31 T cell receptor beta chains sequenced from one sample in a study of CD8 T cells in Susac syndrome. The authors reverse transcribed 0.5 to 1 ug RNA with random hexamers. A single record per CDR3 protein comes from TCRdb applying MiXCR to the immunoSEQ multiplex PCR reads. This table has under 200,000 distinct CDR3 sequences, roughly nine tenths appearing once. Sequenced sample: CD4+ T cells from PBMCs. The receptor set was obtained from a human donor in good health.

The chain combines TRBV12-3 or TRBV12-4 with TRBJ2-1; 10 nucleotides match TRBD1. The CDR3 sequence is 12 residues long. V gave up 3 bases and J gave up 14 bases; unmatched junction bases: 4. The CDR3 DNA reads TGTGCCAGCAGTTTTCGGGACAGGGGAAAGTTCTTC. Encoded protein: CASSFRDRGKFF.

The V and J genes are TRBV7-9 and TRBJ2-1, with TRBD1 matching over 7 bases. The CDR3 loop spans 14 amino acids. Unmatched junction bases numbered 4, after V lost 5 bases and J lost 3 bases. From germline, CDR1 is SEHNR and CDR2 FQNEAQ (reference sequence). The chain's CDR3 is CASSPRDSYNEQFF. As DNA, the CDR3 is TGTGCCAGCAGCCCTCGGGACAGCTACAATGAGCAGTTCTTC. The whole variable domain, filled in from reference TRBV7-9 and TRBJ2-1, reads DTGVSQNPRHKITKRGQNVTFRCDPISEHNRLYWYRQTLGQGPEFLTYFQNEAQLEKSRLLSDRFSAERPKGSFSTLEIQRTEQGDSAMYLCASSPRDSYNEQFFGPGTRLTVL.

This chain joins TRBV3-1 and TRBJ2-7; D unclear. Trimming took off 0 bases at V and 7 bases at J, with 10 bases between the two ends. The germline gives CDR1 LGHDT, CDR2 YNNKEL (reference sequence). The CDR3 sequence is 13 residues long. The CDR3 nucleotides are TGTGCCAGCAGCCAAGAAAGGGCGAGGGAGCAGTACTTC. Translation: CASSQERAREQYF.

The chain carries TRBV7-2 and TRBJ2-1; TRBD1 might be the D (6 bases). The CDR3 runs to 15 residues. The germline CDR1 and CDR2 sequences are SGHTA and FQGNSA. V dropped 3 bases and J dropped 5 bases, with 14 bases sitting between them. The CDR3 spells CASSFVQGSHNEQFF. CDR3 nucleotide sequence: TGTGCCAGCAGCTTCGTACAGGGCTCACACAATGAGCAGTTCTTC.

The CDR3 reads CASSRTGNTGELFF. DNA for the CDR3: TGTGCCAGCAGTCGGACAGGGAACACCGGGGAGCTGTTTTTT. The chain couples TRBV6-1 to TRBJ2-2; 7 bases match TRBD1. V shed 5 bases, J shed 1 base, and the junction held 1 base outside the gene matches. The CDR3 spans 14 residues. Germline CDR1 and CDR2: MNHNS and SASEGT.

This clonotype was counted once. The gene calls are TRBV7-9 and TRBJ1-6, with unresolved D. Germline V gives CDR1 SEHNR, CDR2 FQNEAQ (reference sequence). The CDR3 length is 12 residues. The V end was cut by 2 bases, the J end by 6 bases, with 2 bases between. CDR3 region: CASSLSNSPLHF. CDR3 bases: TGTGCCAGCAGCTTAAGTAATTCACCCCTCCACTTT.

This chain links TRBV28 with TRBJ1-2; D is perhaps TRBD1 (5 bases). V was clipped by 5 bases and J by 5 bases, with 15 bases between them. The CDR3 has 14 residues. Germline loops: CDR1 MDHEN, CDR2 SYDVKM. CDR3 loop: CASSPPGKLYGYTF. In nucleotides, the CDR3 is TGTGCCAGCAGTCCGCCAGGGAAACTTTATGGCTACACCTTC.

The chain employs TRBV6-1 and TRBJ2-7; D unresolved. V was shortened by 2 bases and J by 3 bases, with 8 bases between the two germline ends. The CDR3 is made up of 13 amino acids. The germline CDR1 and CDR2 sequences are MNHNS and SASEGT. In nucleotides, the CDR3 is TGTGCCAGCAGTGAAATGTTGGGCTACGAGCAGTACTTC. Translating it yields CASSEMLGYEQYF.

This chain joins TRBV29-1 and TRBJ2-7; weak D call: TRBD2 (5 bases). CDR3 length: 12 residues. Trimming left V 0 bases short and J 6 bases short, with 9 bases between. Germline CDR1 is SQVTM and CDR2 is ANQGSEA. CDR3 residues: CSVEDLGSEQYF. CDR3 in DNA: TGCAGCGTTGAAGATCTGGGGAGCGAGCAGTACTTC.

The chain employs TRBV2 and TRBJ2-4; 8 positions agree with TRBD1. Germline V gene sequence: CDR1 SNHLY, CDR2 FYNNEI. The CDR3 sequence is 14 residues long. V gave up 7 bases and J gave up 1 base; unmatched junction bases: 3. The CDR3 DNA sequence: TGTGCCAGCAATCAGGGGGCCGCCAAAAACATTCAGTACTTC. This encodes CASNQGAAKNIQYF.

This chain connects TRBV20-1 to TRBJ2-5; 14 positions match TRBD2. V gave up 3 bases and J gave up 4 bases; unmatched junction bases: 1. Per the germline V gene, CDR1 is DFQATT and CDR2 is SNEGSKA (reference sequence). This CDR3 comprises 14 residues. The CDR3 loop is CSASGTSGRETQYF. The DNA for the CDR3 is TGCAGTGCTAGTGGGACTAGCGGGAGAGAGACCCAGTACTTC.

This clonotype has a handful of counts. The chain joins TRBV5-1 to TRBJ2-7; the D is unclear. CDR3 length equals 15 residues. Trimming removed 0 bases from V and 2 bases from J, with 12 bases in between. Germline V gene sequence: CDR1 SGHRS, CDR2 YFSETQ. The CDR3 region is CASSLAASSTYEQYF. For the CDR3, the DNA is TGCGCCAGCAGCTTGGCGGCCAGTTCGACCTACGAGCAGTACTTC.

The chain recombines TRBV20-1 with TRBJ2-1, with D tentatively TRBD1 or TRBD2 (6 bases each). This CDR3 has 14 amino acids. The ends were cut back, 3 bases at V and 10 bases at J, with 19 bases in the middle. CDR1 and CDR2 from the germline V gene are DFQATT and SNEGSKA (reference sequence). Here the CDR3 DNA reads TGCAGTGCTAGCCATACTAGAGGGGGGTCCGAGCAGTTCTTC. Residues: CSASHTRGGSEQFF.

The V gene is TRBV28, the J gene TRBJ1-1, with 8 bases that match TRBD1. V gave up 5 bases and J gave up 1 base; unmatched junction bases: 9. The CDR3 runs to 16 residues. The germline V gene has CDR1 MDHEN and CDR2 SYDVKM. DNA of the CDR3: TGTGCCAGCAGTCCCGGTGGACAGGGACGGAACACTGAAGCTTTCTTT. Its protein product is CASSPGGQGRNTEAFF.

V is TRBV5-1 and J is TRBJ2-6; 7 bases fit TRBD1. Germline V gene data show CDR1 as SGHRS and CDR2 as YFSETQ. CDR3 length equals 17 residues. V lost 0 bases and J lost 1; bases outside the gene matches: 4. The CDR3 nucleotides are TGCGCCAGCAGCTTGGTTACAGGGGTTTCTGGGGCCAACGTCCTGACTTTC. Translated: CASSLVTGVSGANVLTF.

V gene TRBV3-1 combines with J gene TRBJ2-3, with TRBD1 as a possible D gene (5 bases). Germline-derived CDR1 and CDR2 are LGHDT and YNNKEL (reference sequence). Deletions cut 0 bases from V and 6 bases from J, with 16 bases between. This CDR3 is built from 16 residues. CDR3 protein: CASSQDLSAGWDTQYF. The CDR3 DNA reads TGTGCCAGCAGCCAAGATTTATCGGCAGGGTGGGATACGCAGTATTTT.

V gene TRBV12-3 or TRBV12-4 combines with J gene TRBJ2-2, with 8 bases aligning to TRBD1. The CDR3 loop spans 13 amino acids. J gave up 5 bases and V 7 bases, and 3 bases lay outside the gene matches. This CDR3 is CASKGQVTGELFF. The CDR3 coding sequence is TGTGCCAGCAAGGGACAGGTAACCGGGGAGCTGTTTTTT.

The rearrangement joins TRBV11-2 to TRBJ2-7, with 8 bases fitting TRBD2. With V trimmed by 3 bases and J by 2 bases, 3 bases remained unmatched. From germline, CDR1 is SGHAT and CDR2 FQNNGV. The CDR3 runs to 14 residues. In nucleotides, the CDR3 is TGTGCCAGCAGCTTTGGACTAGCAGCCTACGAGCAGTACTTC. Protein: CASSFGLAAYEQYF.

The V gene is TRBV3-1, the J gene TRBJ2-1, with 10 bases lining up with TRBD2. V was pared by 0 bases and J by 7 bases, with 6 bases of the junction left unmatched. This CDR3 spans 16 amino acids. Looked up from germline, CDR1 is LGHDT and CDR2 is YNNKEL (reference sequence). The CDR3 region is CASSQDPSGSLNEQFF. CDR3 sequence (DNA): TGTGCCAGCAGCCAAGATCCTAGCGGGAGCCTAAATGAGCAGTTCTTC.

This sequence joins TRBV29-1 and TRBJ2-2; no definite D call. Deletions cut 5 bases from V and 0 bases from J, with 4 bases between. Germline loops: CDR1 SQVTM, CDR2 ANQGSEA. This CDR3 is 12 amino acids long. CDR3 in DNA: TGCAGCGTTAGGTCGAACACCGGGGAGCTGTTTTTT. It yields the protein CSVRSNTGELFF.

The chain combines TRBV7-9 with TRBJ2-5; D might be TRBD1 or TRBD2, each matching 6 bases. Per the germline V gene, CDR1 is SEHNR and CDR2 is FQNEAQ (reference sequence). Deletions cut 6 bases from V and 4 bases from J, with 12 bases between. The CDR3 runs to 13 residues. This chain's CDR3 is CASSRWGAETQYF. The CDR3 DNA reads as TGTGCCAGCAGTCGCTGGGGGGCAGAGACCCAGTACTTC. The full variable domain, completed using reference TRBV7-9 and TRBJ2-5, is DTGVSQNPRHKITKRGQNVTFRCDPISEHNRLYWYRQTLGQGPEFLTYFQNEAQLEKSRLLSDRFSAERPKGSFSTLEIQRTEQGDSAMYLCASSRWGAETQYFGPGTRLLVL.

CDR3 sequence reads: CATSEGLASYNEQFF. The CDR3 DNA is TGTGCCACCAGCGAGGGACTAGCGTCCTACAATGAGCAGTTCTTC. The chain combines TRBV15 with TRBJ2-1; 10 bases line up with TRBD2. Germline assignment: CDR1 LNHNV and CDR2 YYDKDF (reference sequence). The CDR3 contains 15 residues. Germline trimming cut 5 bases from V and 1 base from J; bases unmatched to any gene: 2.

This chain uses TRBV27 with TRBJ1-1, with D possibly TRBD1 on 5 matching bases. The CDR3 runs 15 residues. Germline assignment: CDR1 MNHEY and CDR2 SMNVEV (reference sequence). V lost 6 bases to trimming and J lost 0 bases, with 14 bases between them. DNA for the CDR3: TGTGCCAGCAGGCTAGACAGAGGGTTGAACACTGAAGCTTTCTTT. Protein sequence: CASRLDRGLNTEAFF.

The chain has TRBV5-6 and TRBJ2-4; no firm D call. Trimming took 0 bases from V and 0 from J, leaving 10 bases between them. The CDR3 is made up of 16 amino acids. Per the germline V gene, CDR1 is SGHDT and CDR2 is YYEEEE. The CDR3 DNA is TGTGCCAGCAGCTTGGACACCTCGATAGCCAAAAACATTCAGTACTTC. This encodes CASSLDTSIAKNIQYF. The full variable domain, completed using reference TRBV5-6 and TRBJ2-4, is DAGVTQSPTHLIKTRGQQVTLRCSPKSGHDTVSWYQQALGQGPQFIFQYYEEEERQRGNFPDRFSGHQFPNYSSELNVNALLLGDSALYLCASSLDTSIAKNIQYFGAGTRLSVL.

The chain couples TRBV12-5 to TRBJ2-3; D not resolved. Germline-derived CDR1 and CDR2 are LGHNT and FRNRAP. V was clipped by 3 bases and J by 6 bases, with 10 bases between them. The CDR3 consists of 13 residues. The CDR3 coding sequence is TGTGCTAGTGGTTTCGGAGAGGCGGATACGCAGTATTTT. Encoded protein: CASGFGEADTQYF.

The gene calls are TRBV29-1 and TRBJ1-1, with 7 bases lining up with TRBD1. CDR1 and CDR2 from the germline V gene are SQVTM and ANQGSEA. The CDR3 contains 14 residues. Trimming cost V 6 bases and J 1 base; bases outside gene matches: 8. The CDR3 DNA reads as TGCAGCGTAAAACGACAGGGTCCGAACACTGAAGCTTTCTTT. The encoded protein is CSVKRQGPNTEAFF.

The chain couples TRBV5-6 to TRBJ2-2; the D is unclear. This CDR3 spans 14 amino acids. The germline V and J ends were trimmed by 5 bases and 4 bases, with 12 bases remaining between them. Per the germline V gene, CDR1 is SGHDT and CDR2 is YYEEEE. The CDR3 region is CASSRGRSTGELFF. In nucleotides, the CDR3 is TGTGCCAGCAGTCGTGGACGGTCCACCGGGGAGCTGTTTTTT.

The CDR3 here is CSASPARAGELFF. In DNA form, the CDR3 reads TGCAGTGCTAGTCCCGCGAGGGCCGGGGAGCTGTTTTTT. The genes are TRBV20-1 and TRBJ2-2; TRBD2 might be the D (5 bases). V lost 3 bases and J lost 6, with 11 bases in between. This CDR3 region has 13 residues. Germline CDR1 reads DFQATT; CDR2 reads SNEGSKA (reference sequence).

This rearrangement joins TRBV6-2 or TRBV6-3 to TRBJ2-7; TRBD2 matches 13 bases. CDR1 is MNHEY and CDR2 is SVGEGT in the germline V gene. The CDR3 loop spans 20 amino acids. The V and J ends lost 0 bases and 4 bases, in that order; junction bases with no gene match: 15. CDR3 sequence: CASSYSPTSGRAYVLYEQYF. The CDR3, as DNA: TGTGCCAGCAGTTACTCCCCAACTAGCGGGAGGGCCTATGTGTTGTACGAGCAGTACTTC.

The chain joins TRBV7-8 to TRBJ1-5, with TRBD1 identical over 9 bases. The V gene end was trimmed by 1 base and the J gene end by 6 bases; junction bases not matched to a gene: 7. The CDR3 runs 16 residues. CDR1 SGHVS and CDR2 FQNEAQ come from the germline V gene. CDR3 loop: CASSLVMGQGLQPQHF. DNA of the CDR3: TGTGCCAGCAGCTTAGTAATGGGACAGGGACTTCAGCCCCAGCATTTT.

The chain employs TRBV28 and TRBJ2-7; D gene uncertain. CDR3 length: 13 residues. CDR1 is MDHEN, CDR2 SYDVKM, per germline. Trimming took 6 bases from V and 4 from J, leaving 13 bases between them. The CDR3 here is CASSPPVTYEQYF. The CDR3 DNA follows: TGTGCCAGCAGCCCTCCGGTTACTTACGAGCAGTACTTC.